This T cell receptor beta chain was recorded in a study of blood T cell repertoires in COVID-19. Method: immunoSEQ multiplex PCR; TCRdb's copy keeps in-frame clones and lacks some. Of hundreds of thousands of clones in the sample, over 85% were seen once. There are 17 residues in the CDR3. V gave up 3 bases and J gave up 6 bases; unmatched junction bases: 15. Per the germline V gene, CDR1 is MGHRA and CDR2 is YSYEKL. During active infection, Seattle patients enrolled and were then monitored through disease. The receptor was isolated from a woman aged 30 to 39 with COVID-19, enrolled during active disease. Source material: peripheral blood. The chain employs TRBV4-1 and TRBJ2-5, with 8 bases aligning to TRBD1. The CDR3 protein is CASSHLYGQGMDKTQYF. For the CDR3, the DNA is TGCGCCAGCAGCCACCTATACGGACAGGGTATGGACAAGACCCAGTACTTC.